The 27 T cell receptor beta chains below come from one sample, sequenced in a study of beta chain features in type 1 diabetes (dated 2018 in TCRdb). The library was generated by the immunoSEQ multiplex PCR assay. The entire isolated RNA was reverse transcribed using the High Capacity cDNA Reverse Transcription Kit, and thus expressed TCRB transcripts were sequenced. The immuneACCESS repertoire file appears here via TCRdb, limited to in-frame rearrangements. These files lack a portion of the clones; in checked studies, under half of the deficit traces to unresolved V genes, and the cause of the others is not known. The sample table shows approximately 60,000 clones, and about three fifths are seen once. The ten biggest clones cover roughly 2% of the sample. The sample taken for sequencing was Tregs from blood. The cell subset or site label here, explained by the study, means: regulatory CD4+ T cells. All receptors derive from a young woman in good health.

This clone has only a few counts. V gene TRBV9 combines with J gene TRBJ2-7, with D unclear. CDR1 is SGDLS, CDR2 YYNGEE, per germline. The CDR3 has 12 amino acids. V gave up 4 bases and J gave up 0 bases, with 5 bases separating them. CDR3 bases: TGTGCCAGCAGCTCGAGCTCCTACGAGCAGTACTTC. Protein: CASSSSSYEQYF.

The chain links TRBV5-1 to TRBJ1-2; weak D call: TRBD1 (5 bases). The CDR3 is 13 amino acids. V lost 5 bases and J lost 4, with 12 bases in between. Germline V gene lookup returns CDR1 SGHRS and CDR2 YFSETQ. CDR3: CASSWGEGYGYTF. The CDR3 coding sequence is TGCGCCAGCAGTTGGGGGGAAGGCTATGGCTACACCTTC.

The CDR3 region is CAWSRLGALYNEQFF. CDR3 bases: TGTGCCTGGAGTAGACTAGGGGCCCTCTACAATGAGCAGTTCTTC. The chain is built from TRBV30 and TRBJ2-1, with D perhaps matching TRBD2 (6 bases). Germline V gene sequence: CDR1 GTSNPN, CDR2 SVGIG (reference sequence). Trimming took 2 bases from V and 3 from J, leaving 14 bases between them. The CDR3 has 15 residues.

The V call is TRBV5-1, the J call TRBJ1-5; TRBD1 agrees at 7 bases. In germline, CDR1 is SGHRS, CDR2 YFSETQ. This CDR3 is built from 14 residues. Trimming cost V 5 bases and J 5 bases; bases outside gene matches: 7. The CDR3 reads CASRATGQDQPQHF. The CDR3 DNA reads TGCGCCAGCAGGGCGACAGGGCAAGATCAGCCCCAGCATTTT.

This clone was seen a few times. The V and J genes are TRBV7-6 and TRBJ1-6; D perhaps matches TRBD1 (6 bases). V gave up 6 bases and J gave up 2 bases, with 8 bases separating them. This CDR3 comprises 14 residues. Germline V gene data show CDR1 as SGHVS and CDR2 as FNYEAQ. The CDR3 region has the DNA TGTGCCAGCAGACAGGGTCCCTATAATTCACCCCTCCACTTT. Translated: CASRQGPYNSPLHF.

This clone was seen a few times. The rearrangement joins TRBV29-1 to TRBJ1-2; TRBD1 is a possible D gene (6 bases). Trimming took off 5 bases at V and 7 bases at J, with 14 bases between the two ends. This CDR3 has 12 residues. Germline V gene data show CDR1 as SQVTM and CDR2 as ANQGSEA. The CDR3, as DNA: TGCAGCGTTTTGGGACATCGCACTGGCTACACCTTC. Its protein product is CSVLGHRTGYTF.

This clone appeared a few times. The CDR3 sequence: CASLWGSRTSGIPYNEQFF. The CDR3 coding sequence is TGTGCCAGCCTGTGGGGATCCCGGACTAGCGGGATACCTTACAATGAGCAGTTCTTC. The chain is built from TRBV7-9 and TRBJ2-1; 12 nucleotides agree with TRBD2. The CDR3 contains 19 residues. V was pared by 8 bases and J by 4 bases, with 18 bases of the junction left unmatched. Germline-derived CDR1 and CDR2 are SEHNR and FQNEAQ (reference sequence).

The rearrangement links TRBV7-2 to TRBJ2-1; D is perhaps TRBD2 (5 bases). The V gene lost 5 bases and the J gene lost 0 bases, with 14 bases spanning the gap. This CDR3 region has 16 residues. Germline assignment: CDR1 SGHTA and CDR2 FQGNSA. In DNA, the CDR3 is TGTGCCAGCAGCCCATCCCCGGGGAGCTCCTACAATGAGCAGTTCTTC. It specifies CASSPSPGSSYNEQFF.

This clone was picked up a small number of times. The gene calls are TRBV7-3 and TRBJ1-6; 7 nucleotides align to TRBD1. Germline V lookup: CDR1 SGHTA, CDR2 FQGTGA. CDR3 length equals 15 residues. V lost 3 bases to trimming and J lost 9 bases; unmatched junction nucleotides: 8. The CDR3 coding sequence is TGTGCCAGCAGCTTCAAGGGGGCGGAATGTTCACCCCTCCACTTT. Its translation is CASSFKGAECSPLHF.

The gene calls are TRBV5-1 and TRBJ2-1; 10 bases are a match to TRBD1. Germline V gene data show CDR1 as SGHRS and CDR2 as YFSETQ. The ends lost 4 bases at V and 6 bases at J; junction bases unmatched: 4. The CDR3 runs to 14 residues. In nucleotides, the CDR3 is TGCGCCAGCAGCCCGGGACAGGGGTTCAATGAGCAGTTCTTC. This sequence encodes CASSPGQGFNEQFF.

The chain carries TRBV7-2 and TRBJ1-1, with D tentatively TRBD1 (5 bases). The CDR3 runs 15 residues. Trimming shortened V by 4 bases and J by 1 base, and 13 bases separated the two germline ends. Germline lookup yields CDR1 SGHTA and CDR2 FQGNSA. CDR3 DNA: TGTGCCAGCAGCTCTAGGGGATCCGGGAACACTGAAGCTTTCTTT. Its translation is CASSSRGSGNTEAFF.

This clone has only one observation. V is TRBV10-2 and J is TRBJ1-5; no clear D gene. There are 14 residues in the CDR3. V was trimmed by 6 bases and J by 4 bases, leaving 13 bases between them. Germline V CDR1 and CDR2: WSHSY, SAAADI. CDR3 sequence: CASSHTRSNQPQHF. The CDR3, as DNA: TGCGCCAGCAGCCACACTAGATCGAATCAGCCCCAGCATTTT.

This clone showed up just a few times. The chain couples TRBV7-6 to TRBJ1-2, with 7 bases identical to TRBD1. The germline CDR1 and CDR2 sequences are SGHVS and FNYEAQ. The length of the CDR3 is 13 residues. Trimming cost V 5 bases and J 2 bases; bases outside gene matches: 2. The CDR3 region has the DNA TGTGCCAGCAGCCCCAGGGGGAACTATGGCTACACCTTC. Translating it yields CASSPRGNYGYTF.

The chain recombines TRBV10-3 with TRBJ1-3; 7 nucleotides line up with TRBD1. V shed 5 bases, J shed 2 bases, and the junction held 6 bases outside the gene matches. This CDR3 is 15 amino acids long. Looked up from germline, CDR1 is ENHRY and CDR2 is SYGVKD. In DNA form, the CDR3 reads TGTGCCATCAGTCCTACAGGGGATGCTGGAAACACCATATATTTT. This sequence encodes CAISPTGDAGNTIYF.

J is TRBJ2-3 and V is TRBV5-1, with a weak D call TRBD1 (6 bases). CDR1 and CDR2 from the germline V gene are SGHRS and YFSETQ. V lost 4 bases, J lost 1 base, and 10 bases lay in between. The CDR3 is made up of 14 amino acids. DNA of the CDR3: TGCGCCAGCAGCACACAGGGCCGCACAGATACGCAGTATTTT. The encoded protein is CASSTQGRTDTQYF.

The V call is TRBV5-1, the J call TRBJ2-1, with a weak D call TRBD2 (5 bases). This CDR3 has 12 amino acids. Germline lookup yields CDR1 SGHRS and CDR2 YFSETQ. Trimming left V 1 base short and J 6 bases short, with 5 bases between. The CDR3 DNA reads TGCGCCAGCAGCTTGACTAGCAATGAGCAGTTCTTC. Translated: CASSLTSNEQFF.

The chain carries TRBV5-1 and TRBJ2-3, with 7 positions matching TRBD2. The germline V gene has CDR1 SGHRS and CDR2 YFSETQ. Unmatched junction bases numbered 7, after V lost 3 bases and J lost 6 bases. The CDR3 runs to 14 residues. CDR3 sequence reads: CASSSGLVADTQYF. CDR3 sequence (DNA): TGCGCCAGCAGCTCTGGACTAGTCGCTGATACGCAGTATTTT.

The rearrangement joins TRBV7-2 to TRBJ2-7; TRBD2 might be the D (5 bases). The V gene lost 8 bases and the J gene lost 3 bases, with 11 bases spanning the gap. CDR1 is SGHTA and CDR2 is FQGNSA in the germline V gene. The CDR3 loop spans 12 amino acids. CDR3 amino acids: CASSNGVYEQYF. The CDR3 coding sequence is TGTGCCAGCTCTAACGGGGTCTACGAGCAGTACTTC.

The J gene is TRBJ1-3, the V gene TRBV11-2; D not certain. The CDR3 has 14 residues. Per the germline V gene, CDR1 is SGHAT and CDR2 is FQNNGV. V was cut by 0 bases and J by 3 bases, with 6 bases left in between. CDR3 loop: CASSLDRGGNTIYF. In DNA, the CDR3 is TGTGCCAGCAGCTTAGATCGGGGTGGAAACACCATATATTTT.

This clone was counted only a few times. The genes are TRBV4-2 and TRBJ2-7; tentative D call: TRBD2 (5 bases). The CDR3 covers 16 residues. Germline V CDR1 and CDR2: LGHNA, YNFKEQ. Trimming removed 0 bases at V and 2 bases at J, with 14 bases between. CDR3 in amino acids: CASSQDRRGFAYEQYF. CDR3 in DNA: TGTGCCAGCAGCCAAGACAGGCGCGGGTTTGCCTACGAGCAGTACTTC.

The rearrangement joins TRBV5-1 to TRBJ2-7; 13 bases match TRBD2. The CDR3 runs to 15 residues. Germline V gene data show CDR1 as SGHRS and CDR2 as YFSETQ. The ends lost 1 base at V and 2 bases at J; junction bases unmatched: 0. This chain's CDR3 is CASSLTSGGAYEQYF. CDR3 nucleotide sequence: TGCGCCAGCAGCTTGACTAGCGGGGGGGCCTACGAGCAGTACTTC.

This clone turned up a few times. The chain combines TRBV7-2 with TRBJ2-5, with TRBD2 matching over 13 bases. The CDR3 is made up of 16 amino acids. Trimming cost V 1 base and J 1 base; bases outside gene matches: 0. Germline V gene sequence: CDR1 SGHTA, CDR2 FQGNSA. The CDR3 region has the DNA TGTGCCAGCAGCTTAGGACTAGCGGGGGGCCAAGAGACCCAGTACTTC. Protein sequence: CASSLGLAGGQETQYF.

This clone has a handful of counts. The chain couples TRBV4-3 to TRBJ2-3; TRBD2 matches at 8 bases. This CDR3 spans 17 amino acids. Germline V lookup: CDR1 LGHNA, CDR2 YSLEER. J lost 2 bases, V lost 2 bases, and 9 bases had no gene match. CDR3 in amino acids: CASSQRHSGVVTDTQYF. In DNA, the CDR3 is TGCGCCAGCAGCCAAAGACATAGCGGGGTTGTCACAGATACGCAGTATTTT.

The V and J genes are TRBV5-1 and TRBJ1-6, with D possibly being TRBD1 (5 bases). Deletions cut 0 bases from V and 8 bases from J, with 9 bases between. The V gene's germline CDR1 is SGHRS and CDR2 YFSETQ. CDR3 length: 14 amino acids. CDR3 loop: CASSLGQGDSPLHF. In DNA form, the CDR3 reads TGCGCCAGCAGCTTGGGGCAGGGCGATTCACCCCTCCACTTT.

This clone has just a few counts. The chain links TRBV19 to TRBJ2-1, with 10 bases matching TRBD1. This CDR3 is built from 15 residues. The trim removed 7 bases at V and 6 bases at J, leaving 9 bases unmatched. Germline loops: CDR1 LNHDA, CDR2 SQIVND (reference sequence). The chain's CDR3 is CASIPGQGLPNEQFF. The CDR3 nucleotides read TGTGCCAGTATCCCGGGACAGGGGCTTCCCAATGAGCAGTTCTTC.

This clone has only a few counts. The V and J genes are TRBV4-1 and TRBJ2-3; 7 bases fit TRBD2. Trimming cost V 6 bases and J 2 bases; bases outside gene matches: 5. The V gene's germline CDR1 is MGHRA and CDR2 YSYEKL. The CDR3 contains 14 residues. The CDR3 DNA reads TGCGCCAGCAGTGTAGCGGGCTCCACAGATACGCAGTATTTT. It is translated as CASSVAGSTDTQYF.

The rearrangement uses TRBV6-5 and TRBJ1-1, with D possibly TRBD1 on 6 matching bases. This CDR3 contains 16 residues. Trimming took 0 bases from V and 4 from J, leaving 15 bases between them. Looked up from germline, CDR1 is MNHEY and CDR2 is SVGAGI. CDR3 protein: CASSYSVGRGTTEAFF. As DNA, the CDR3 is TGTGCCAGCAGTTACTCCGTCGGCAGGGGAACCACTGAAGCTTTCTTT.